One and the same sample provided the 8 T cell receptor beta chains below, sequenced in a study of blood T cell repertoires in COVID-19. Sequencing was performed with immunoSEQ multiplex PCR; in TCRdb, only in-frame clones are kept and a portion is missing. The repertoire holds fewer than 150,000 clones, about four fifths seen once, with around 8% in the top ten. The material sequenced was peripheral blood. Receptors originate from a human donor in a cohort sampled during active COVID-19.

The chain joins TRBV5-1 to TRBJ1-1; TRBD1 is a possible D gene (5 bases). Germline-derived CDR1 and CDR2 are SGHRS and YFSETQ. Trimming left V 4 bases short and J 0 bases short, with 10 bases between. This CDR3 is 14 amino acids long. The CDR3: CASSLGLLNTEAFF. The CDR3 bases are TGCGCCAGCAGCCTGGGACTTCTGAACACTGAAGCTTTCTTT.

V and J are TRBV12-3 or TRBV12-4 and TRBJ1-6; D is undetermined. Trimming pared 4 bases from V and 7 bases from J, leaving 8 bases between. The CDR3 loop spans 13 amino acids. CDR3 residues: CASSSPGNSPLHF. As DNA, the CDR3 is TGTGCCAGCAGTTCTCCAGGAAATTCACCCCTCCACTTT.

The chain recombines TRBV7-9 with TRBJ1-6; D is ambiguous. The V gene lost 4 bases and the J gene lost 10 bases, with 11 bases spanning the gap. The CDR3 length is 13 residues. Looked up from germline, CDR1 is SEHNR and CDR2 is FQNEAQ (reference sequence). CDR3 coding DNA: TGTGCCAGCAGCTCCGGGGATTACTCACCCCTCCACTTT. Translated: CASSSGDYSPLHF.

A single count supports this clone. The chain links TRBV6-1 to TRBJ2-1; TRBD1 matches 8 bases. The CDR3 consists of 17 residues. V shed 2 bases and J 4 bases; nucleotides not matched to a gene: 10. Germline V lookup: CDR1 MNHNS, CDR2 SASEGT. The CDR3 spells CASSESVGRGRYNEQFF. The CDR3 DNA reads as TGTGCCAGCAGTGAATCGGTGGGCAGGGGGCGTTACAATGAGCAGTTCTTC.

The CDR3 loop is CASSGTGYGGYTF. CDR3 sequence (DNA): TGTGCCAGCAGCGGGACAGGCTATGGGGGCTACACCTTC. The V gene is TRBV12-3 or TRBV12-4, the J gene TRBJ1-2; 8 positions agree with TRBD1. The CDR3 is made up of 13 amino acids. Trimming at V came to 6 bases and at J to 8 bases, leaving 8 bases not matched to a gene.

The chain has TRBV19 and TRBJ1-1, with D possibly TRBD1 on 5 matching bases. The V gene lost 10 bases and the J gene lost 1 base, with 10 bases spanning the gap. Germline CDR1 reads LNHDA; CDR2 reads SQIVND (reference sequence). This CDR3 is 12 amino acids long. CDR3 coding DNA: TGTGCCACGAGGCAGGGGAACACTGAAGCTTTCTTT. It is translated as CATRQGNTEAFF.

The V gene is TRBV7-9, the J gene TRBJ1-6, with no clear D. V was trimmed by 3 bases and J by 12 bases, leaving 12 bases between them. The CDR3 is 13 residues long. CDR1 is SEHNR, CDR2 FQNEAQ, per germline (reference sequence). Here the CDR3 DNA reads TGTGCCAGCAGCTTTGACGTGCGGGAACCCCTCCACTTT. Residues: CASSFDVREPLHF.

The gene calls are TRBV7-3 and TRBJ2-7, with D tentatively TRBD2 (5 bases). The germline CDR1 and CDR2 sequences are SGHTA and FQGTGA. Trimming removed 5 bases from V and 6 bases from J, with 17 bases in between. CDR3 length equals 14 residues. The CDR3 protein is CASSPCRGQCEQYF. CDR3 bases: TGTGCCAGCAGCCCCTGCAGAGGGCAGTGCGAGCAGTACTTC.